Presented here are 9 T cell receptor beta chains from one specimen sequenced in a study of post-analysis software for immune sequencing data. Unique molecular identifiers were present in the TCR beta cDNA libraries. A single record per CDR3 protein comes from TCRdb applying MiXCR to the PCR reads. The repertoire holds around 200,000 distinct CDR3 sequences, with approximately 29% as singletons. Their specific antigens are unknown. Notes on the study in general: With TRBV5-6, TRBV5-1 and TRBV20-1 included, a handful of TRBV segments were more frequent in patients than in controls.

Input material: blood. The receptors stem from a girl between 2 and 17 years old with multiple sclerosis.

V and J are TRBV20-1 and TRBJ1-2, with 7 bases lining up with TRBD1. Germline CDR1 is DFQATT and CDR2 is SNEGSKA (reference sequence). This CDR3 is 18 amino acids long. Trimming removed 1 base from V and 4 bases from J; junction bases left unmatched: 18. CDR3 in amino acids: CSARAPGKAGTASYGYTF. Written as DNA, the CDR3 is TGCAGTGCTAGAGCCCCTGGAAAGGCCGGGACAGCGAGCTATGGCTACACCTTC.

This clonotype was counted ten times or more. The chain couples TRBV20-1 to TRBJ2-1, with 8 nucleotides matching TRBD2. The CDR3 covers 13 residues. Germline CDR1 reads DFQATT; CDR2 reads SNEGSKA (reference sequence). J was trimmed by 8 bases and V by 6 bases; bases with no gene match: 9. This CDR3 is CSARGTRSHEQFF. CDR3 nucleotide sequence: TGCAGTGCAAGGGGGACTAGGAGCCATGAGCAGTTCTTC.

This clonotype was seen ten or more times. The chain couples TRBV12-3 or TRBV12-4 to TRBJ2-7, with D hard to call. V was clipped by 8 bases and J by 0 bases, with 8 bases between them. This CDR3 is 12 amino acids long. CDR3 amino acids: CASEAPSYEQYF. CDR3 DNA: TGTGCCAGCGAGGCCCCCTCCTACGAGCAGTACTTC.

The chain carries TRBV7-8 and TRBJ2-3; D may be TRBD1 (6 bases). The CDR3 loop spans 15 amino acids. Trimming pared 5 bases from V and 3 bases from J, leaving 15 bases between. Looked up from germline, CDR1 is SGHVS and CDR2 is FQNEAQ. This chain's CDR3 is CASSGSTGVTDTQYF. CDR3 bases: TGTGCCAGCAGCGGTTCGACAGGCGTAACAGATACGCAGTATTTT. Using reference TRBV7-8 and TRBJ2-3 for the parts outside the CDR3, the full variable domain is GAGVSQSPRYKVAKRGQDVALRCDPISGHVSLFWYQQALGQGPEFLTYFQNEAQLDKSGLPSDRFFAERPEGSVSTLKIQRTQQEDSAVYLCASSGSTGVTDTQYFGPGTRLTVL.

This clonotype has a handful of counts. The rearrangement uses TRBV5-1 and TRBJ2-5; D perhaps matches TRBD1 (6 bases). The V end was cut by 7 bases, the J end by 5 bases, with 18 bases between. The CDR3 contains 14 residues. In germline, CDR1 is SGHRS, CDR2 YFSETQ. The CDR3 region is CASSDSSRGETQYF. The CDR3 bases are TGCGCCAGCTCCGACTCGTCTAGGGGGGAGACCCAGTACTTC. Using reference TRBV5-1 and TRBJ2-5 for the parts outside the CDR3, the full variable domain is KAGVTQTPRYLIKTRGQQVTLSCSPISGHRSVSWYQQTPGQGLQFLFEYFSETQRNKGNFPGRFSGRQFSNSRSEMNVSTLELGDSALYLCASSDSSRGETQYFGPGTRLLVL.

The chain links TRBV4-3 to TRBJ2-1, with 13 bases identical to TRBD2. CDR3 size: 17 residues. Germline trimming cut 1 base from V and 1 base from J; bases unmatched to any gene: 1. In germline, CDR1 is LGHNA, CDR2 YSLEER. CDR3 nucleotide sequence: TGCGCCAGCAGCCAAGGGGGACTAGCGGGATCCTACAATGAGCAGTTCTTC. Protein product: CASSQGGLAGSYNEQFF.

The CDR3 loop is CASSEGGAGRGYTF. CDR3 DNA: TGTGCCAGCAGTGAAGGGGGAGCAGGGAGGGGCTACACCTTC. The chain links TRBV2 to TRBJ1-2, with D tentatively TRBD1 (5 bases). This CDR3 is 14 amino acids long. Germline CDR1 and CDR2: SNHLY and FYNNEI. The germline V and J ends were trimmed by 1 base and 8 bases, with 14 bases remaining between them.

This clonotype was detected many times. The rearrangement joins TRBV4-1 to TRBJ2-7; D is undetermined. CDR1 and CDR2 from the germline V gene are MGHRA and YSYEKL. This CDR3 spans 13 amino acids. V lost 1 base to trimming and J lost 7 bases, with 11 bases between them. The CDR3 region has the DNA TGCGCCAGCAGCCAAGGTCGCGTGGCAGAGCAGTACTTC. It specifies CASSQGRVAEQYF.

The V gene is TRBV5-1, the J gene TRBJ1-1, with D possibly matching TRBD1 (6 bases). The CDR3 is 15 residues long. Trimming pared 0 bases from V and 4 bases from J, leaving 13 bases between. The germline CDR1 and CDR2 sequences are SGHRS and YFSETQ. The CDR3 DNA reads TGCGCCAGCAGCTTGGCCGGTAGGGGGGCCACTGAAGCTTTCTTT. This translates into CASSLAGRGATEAFF.